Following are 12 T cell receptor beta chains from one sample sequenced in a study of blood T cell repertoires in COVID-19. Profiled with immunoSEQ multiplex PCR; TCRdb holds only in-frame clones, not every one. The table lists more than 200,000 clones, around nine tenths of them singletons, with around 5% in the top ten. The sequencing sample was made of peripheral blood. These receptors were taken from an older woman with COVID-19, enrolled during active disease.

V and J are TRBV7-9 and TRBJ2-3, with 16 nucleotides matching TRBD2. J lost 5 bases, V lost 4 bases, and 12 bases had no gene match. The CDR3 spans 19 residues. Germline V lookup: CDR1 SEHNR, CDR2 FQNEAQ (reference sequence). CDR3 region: CASSSWPGLAGGPEDTQYF. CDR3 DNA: TGTGCCAGCAGCTCGTGGCCGGGACTAGCGGGAGGGCCAGAAGATACGCAGTATTTT.

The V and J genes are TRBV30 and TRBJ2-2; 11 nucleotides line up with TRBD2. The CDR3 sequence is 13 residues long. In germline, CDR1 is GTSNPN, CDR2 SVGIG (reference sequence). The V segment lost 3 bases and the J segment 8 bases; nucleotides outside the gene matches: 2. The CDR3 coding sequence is TGTGCCTGGAGGACTAGCGGGAAGGGGGAGCTGTTTTTT. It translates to CAWRTSGKGELFF.

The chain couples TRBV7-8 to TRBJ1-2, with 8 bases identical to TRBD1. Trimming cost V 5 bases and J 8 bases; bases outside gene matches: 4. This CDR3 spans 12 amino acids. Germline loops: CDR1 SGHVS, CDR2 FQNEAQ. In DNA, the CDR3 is TGTGCCAGCAGCCCCAGGGGGCGCGGCTACACCTTC. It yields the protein CASSPRGRGYTF.

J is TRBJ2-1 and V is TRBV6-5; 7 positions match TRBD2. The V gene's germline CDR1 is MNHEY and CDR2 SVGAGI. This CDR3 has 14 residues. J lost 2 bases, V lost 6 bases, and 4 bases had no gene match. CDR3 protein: CASSSGTTYNEQFF. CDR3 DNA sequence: TGTGCCAGCAGCTCCGGGACTACCTACAATGAGCAGTTCTTC.

In DNA, the CDR3 is TGTGCCACTGACCGGGGTGCATCGTACCAAGAGACCCAGTACTTC. Protein: CATDRGASYQETQYF. This chain links TRBV2 with TRBJ2-5; possibly TRBD2 for D (5 bases). V was cut by 10 bases and J by 0 bases, with 18 bases left in between. CDR3 size: 15 residues. Germline-derived CDR1 and CDR2 are SNHLY and FYNNEI.

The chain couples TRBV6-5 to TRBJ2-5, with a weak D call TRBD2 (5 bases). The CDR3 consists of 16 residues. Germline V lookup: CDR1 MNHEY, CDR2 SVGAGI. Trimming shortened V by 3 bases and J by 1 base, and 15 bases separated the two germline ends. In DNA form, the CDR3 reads TGTGCCAGCAGTTATACTCTAGGCCGGGGCCAAGAGACCCAGTACTTC. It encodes CASSYTLGRGQETQYF.

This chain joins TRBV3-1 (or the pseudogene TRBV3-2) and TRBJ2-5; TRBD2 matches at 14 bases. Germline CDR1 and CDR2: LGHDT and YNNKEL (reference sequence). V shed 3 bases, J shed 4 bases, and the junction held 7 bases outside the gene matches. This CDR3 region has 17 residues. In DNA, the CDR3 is TGTGCCAGCAGCCAGGGACTAGCGGGAGTGCTGTCAGAGACCCAGTACTTC. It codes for CASSQGLAGVLSETQYF.

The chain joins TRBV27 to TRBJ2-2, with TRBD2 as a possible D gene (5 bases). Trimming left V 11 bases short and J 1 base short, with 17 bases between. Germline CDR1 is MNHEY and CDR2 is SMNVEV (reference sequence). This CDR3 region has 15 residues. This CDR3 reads CAGPRRPKNTGELFF. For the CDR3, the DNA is TGTGCCGGACCTAGGAGGCCGAAGAACACCGGGGAGCTGTTTTTT.

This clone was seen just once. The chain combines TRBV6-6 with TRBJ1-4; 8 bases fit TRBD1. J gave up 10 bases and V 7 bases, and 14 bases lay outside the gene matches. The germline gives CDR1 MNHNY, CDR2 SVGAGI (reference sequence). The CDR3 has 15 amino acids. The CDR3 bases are TGTGCCAGCACCGAACCAGGGGGCGCGAGGACAAAACTGTTTTTT. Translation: CASTEPGGARTKLFF.

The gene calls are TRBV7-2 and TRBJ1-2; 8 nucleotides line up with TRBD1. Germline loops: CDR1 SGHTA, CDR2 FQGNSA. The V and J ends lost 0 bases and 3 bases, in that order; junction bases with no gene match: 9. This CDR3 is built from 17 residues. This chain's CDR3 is CASSLAAGGAEHYGYTF. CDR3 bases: TGTGCCAGCAGCTTAGCCGCAGGGGGCGCCGAACACTATGGCTACACCTTC.

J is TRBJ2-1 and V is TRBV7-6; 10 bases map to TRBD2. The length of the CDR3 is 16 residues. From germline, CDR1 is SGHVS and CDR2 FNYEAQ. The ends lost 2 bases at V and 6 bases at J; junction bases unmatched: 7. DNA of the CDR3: TGTGCCAGCAGCTTAAGCGGGAGGGCCTGGGGCAATGAGCAGTTCTTC. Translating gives CASSLSGRAWGNEQFF.

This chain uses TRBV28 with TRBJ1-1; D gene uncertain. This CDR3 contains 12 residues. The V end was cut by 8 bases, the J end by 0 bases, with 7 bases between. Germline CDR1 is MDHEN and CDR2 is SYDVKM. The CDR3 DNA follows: TGTGCCAGCTTTACGGTGAACACTGAAGCTTTCTTT. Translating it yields CASFTVNTEAFF. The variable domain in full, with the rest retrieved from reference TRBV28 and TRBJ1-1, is DVKVTQSSRYLVKRTGEKVFLECVQDMDHENMFWYRQDPGLGLRLIYFSYDVKMKEKGDIPEGYSVSREKKERFSLILESASTNQTSMYLCASFTVNTEAFFGQGTRLTVV.